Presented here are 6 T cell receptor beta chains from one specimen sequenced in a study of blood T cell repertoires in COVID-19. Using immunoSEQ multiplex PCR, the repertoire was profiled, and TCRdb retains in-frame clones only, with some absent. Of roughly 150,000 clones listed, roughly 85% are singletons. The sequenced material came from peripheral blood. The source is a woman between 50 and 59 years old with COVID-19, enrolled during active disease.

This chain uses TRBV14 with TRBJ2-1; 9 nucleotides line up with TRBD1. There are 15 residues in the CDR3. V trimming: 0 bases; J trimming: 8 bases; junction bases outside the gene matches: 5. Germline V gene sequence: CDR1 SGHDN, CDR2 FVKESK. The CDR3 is CASSQETGGLYEQFF. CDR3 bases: TGTGCCAGCAGCCAAGAGACAGGGGGTTTGTATGAGCAGTTCTTC.

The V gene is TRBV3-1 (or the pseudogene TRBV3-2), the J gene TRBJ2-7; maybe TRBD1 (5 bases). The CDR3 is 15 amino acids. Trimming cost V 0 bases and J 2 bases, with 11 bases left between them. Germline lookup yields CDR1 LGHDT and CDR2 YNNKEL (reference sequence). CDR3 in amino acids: CASSQDERQPYEQYF. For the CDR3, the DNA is TGTGCCAGCAGCCAAGATGAGAGACAGCCCTACGAGCAGTACTTC.

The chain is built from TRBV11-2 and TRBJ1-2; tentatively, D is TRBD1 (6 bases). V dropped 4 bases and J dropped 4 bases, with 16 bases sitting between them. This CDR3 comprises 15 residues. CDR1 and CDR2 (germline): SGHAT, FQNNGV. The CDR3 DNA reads TGTGCCAGCAGCTCCTATTGGGGGCACGTCTATGGCTACACCTTC. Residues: CASSSYWGHVYGYTF. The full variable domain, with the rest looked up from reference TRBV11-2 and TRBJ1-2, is EAGVAQSPRYKIIEKRQSVAFWCNPISGHATLYWYQQILGQGPKLLIQFQNNGVVDDSQLPKDRFSAERLKGVDSTLKIQPAKLEDSAVYLCASSSYWGHVYGYTFGSGTRLTVV.

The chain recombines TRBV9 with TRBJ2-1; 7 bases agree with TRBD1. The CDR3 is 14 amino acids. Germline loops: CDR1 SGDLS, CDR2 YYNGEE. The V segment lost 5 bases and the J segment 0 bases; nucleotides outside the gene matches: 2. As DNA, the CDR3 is TGTGCCAGCAGGGGGGACAGCTCCTACAATGAGCAGTTCTTC. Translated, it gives CASRGDSSYNEQFF.

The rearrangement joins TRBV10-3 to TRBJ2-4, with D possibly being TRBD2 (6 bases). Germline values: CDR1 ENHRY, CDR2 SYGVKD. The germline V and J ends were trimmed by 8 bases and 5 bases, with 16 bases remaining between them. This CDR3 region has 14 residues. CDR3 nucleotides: TGTGCCATCCGTCGAGGGCCGGGAGAAAACATTCAGTACTTC. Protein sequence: CAIRRGPGENIQYF.

CDR3 nucleotide sequence: TGTGCCACCAGGGGGGGCACTGAAGCTTTCTTT. Amino acids: CATRGGTEAFF. The genes are TRBV2 and TRBJ1-1; 7 bases are shared with TRBD1. In germline, CDR1 is SNHLY, CDR2 FYNNEI. J lost 4 bases, V lost 10 bases, and 3 bases had no gene match. There are 11 residues in the CDR3.